These 5 T cell receptor beta chains share one sample of origin, sequenced in a study of beta chain features in type 1 diabetes. These receptors lack a known antigen. Expressed TCRB transcripts were sequenced because the isolated RNA had all been reverse transcribed beforehand. Only in-frame clones appear in the TCRdb table, and some are missing; sequencing was by immunoSEQ multiplex PCR. This table holds roughly 230,000 clones, approximately 10% found once. General study results and limits: Within each of all four CD4+ subsets, Type 1 diabetes patients had TCRB CDR3s that were moderately but significantly shorter.

Sequenced sample: naive CD4+ T cells from blood. These receptors were collected from a man between 25 and 39 years old with type 1 diabetes.

This chain links TRBV9 with TRBJ2-3; possible D gene TRBD1, 5 bases. Germline CDR1 is SGDLS and CDR2 is YYNGEE. The CDR3 loop spans 16 amino acids. Trimming removed 1 base at V and 6 bases at J, with 18 bases between. The chain's CDR3 is CASSVRTGVLGDTQYF. Written as DNA, the CDR3 is TGTGCCAGCAGCGTACGTACAGGTGTTTTAGGTGATACGCAGTATTTT.

This clone was found a few times. V gene TRBV5-1 combines with J gene TRBJ1-1; TRBD1 aligns across 7 bases. The CDR3 totals 15 residues. Trimming removed 3 bases from V and 0 bases from J; junction bases left unmatched: 5. In germline, CDR1 is SGHRS, CDR2 YFSETQ. CDR3 residues: CASSSNQGVNTEAFF. The CDR3 DNA follows: TGCGCCAGCAGCTCCAACCAGGGGGTGAACACTGAAGCTTTCTTT.

This clone turned up a few times. V usage is TRBV28 and J usage is TRBJ2-3; TRBD1 matches at 9 bases. After removal of 8 bases from V and 1 base from J, the junction contained 7 bases not matched to a gene. CDR3 length: 15 residues. CDR1 is MDHEN, CDR2 SYDVKM, per germline. CDR3 nucleotides: TGTGCCAGCGCCACAGGGGGCGCGGGCACAGATACGCAGTATTTT. As protein: CASATGGAGTDTQYF.

The chain links TRBV18 to TRBJ1-2, with 7 bases fitting TRBD1. The CDR3 spans 14 residues. V lost 3 bases to trimming and J lost 1 base; unmatched junction nucleotides: 2. Germline-derived CDR1 and CDR2 are KGHSH and LQKENI. In DNA, the CDR3 is TGTGCCAGCTCACCGGGACAGCTTAACTATGGCTACACCTTC. Its translation: CASSPGQLNYGYTF.

Remarks on this clone: At the DNA level, this CDR3 is encoded by other sequences in the same sample as well. The rearrangement links TRBV5-4 to TRBJ2-1, with 11 positions matching TRBD1. Trimming cost V 0 bases and J 4 bases; bases outside gene matches: 3. Germline V gene sequence: CDR1 SGHNT, CDR2 YYREEE (reference sequence). CDR3 length: 16 amino acids. The CDR3 DNA is TGTGCCAGCAGCTTGGGCGGGACAGGGGGATACAATGAGCAGTTCTTC. As protein: CASSLGGTGGYNEQFF.